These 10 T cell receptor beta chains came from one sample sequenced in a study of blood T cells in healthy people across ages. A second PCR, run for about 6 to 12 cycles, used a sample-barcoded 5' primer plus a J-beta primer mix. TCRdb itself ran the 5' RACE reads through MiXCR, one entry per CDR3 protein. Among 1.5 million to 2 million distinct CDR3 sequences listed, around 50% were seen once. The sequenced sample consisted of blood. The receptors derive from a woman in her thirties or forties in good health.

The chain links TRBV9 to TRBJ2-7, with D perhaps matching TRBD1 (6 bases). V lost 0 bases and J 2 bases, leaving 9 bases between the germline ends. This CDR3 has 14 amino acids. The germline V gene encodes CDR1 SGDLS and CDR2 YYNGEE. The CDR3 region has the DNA TGTGCCAGCAGCGTAGGGACAGCACCCTACGAGCAGTACTTC. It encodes CASSVGTAPYEQYF.

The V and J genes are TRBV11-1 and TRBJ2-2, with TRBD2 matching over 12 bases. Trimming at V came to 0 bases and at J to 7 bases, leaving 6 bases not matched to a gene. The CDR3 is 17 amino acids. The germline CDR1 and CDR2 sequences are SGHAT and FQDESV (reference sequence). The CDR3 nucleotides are TGTGCCAGCAGCTTAGCTGGACTAGCGGGGAGCGGCGGGGAGCTGTTTTTT. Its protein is CASSLAGLAGSGGELFF.

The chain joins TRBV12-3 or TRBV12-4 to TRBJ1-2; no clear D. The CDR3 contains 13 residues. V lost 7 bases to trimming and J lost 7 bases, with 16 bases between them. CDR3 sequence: CASKRRGIGGYTF. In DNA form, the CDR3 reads TGTGCCAGCAAACGACGGGGAATCGGTGGCTACACCTTC.

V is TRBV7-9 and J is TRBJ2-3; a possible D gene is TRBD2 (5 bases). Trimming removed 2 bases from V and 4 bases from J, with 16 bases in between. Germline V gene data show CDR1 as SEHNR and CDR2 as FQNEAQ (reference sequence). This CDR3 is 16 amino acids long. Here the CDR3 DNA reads TGTGCCAGCAGCTTACTAGCATGGGATGAGGCAGATACGCAGTATTTT. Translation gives CASSLLAWDEADTQYF.

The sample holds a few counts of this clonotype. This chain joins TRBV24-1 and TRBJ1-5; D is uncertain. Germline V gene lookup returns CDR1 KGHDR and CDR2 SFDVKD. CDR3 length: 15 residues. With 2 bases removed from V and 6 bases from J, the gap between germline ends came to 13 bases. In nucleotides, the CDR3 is TGTGCCACCAGTGATTCGGTGGGGTCTAGTCAGCCCCAGCATTTT. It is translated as CATSDSVGSSQPQHF.

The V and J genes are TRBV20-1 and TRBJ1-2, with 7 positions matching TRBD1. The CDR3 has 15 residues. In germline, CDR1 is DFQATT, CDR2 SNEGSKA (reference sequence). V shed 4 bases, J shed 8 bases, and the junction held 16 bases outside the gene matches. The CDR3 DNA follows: TGCAGTGCTAACACTGCAGGGGGAGCGGGTTTGGGCTACACCTTC. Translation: CSANTAGGAGLGYTF.

The CDR3: CASSPGEPLIYEQYF. DNA for the CDR3: TGTGCCAGCAGTCCGGGGGAACCTTTAATCTACGAGCAGTACTTC. The V and J genes are TRBV28 and TRBJ2-7; possibly TRBD2 for D (6 bases). This CDR3 comprises 15 residues. The V and J ends lost 5 bases and 3 bases respectively, with 17 bases between them. Germline V CDR1 and CDR2: MDHEN, SYDVKM.

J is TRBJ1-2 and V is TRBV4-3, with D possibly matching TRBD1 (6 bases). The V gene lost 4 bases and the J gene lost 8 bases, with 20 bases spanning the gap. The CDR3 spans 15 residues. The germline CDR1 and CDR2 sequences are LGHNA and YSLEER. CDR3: CASSPKIGGPGGYTF. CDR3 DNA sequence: TGCGCCAGCAGCCCCAAGATTGGGGGGCCCGGCGGCTACACCTTC.

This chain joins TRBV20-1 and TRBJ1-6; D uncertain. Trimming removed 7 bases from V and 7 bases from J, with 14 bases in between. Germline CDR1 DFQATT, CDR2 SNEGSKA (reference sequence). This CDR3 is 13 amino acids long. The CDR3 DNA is TGCAGTGGAAGAGGAAGGACGAATTCACCCCTCCACTTT. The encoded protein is CSGRGRTNSPLHF.

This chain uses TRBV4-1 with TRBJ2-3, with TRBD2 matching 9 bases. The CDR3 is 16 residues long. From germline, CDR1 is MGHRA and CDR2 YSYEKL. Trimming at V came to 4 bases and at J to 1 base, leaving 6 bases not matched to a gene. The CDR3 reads CASSPRTSARTDTQYF. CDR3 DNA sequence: TGCGCCAGCAGCCCGAGGACTAGCGCCCGCACAGATACGCAGTATTTT.